This T cell receptor beta chain was documented in a study of blood T cell repertoires in COVID-19. In the study overall: The United States, Italy and Spain were the sources of the acute and convalescent COVID-19 samples.

Germline V gene sequence: CDR1 GTSNPN, CDR2 SVGIG (reference sequence). V was clipped by 3 bases and J by 3 bases; unmatched bases: 4. The CDR3 sequence is 14 residues long. Profiled with immunoSEQ multiplex PCR; TCRdb holds only in-frame clones, not every one. This sample has more than 200,000 clones, with 85% to 90% found just once. Grouping used clinical history reported by participants in a survey and questionnaire. This TCR was sampled from a woman in her twenties or thirties who had recovered from COVID-19. Material for sequencing was PBMCs or T cells enriched from blood (not recorded which). The genes are TRBV30 and TRBJ1-4; 7 nucleotides align to TRBD1. CDR3 residues: CAWSPDRPNEKLFF. CDR3 nucleotide sequence: TGTGCCTGGAGCCCGGACAGGCCTAATGAAAAACTGTTTTTT. The full variable domain, rest sourced from reference TRBV30 and TRBJ1-4, is SQTIHQWPATLVQPVGSPLSLECTVEGTSNPNLYWYRQAAGRGLQLLFYSVGIGQISSEVPQNLSASRPQDRQFILSSKKLLLSDSGFYLCAWSPDRPNEKLFFGSGTQLSVL.